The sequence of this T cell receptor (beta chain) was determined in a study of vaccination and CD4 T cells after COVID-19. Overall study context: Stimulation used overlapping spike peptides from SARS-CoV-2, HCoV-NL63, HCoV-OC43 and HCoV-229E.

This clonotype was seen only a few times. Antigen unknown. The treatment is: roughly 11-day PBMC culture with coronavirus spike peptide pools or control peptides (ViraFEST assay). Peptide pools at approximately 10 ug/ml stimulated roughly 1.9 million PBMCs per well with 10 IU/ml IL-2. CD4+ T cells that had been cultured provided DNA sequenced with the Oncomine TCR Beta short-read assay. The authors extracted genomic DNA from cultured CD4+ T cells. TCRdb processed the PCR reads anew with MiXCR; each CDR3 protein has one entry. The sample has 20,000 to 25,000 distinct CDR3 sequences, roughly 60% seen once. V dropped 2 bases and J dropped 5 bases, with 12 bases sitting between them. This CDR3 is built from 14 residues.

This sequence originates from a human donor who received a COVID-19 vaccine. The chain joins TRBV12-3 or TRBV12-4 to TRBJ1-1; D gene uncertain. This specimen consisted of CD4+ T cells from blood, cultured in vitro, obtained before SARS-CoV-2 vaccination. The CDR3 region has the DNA TGTGCCAGCAGTTTAATGCGTACGGGAACTGAAGCTTTCTTT. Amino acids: CASSLMRTGTEAFF.